The TCR beta chain under discussion was sequenced for a study of human T cells and chemical hapten exposure. Study background: The sensitizing agent was 2% DPC, placed on 2 cm by 2 cm of upper inner arm skin.

Each cDNA molecule in the library carried unique molecular identifiers. TCRdb itself ran the RACE reads through MiXCR, one entry per CDR3 protein. The table includes approximately 84,000 distinct CDR3 sequences, around 10% detected once. Stated time point: patch test 2, 6 weeks after DPC sensitization. The sample's treatment: therapeutic diphenylcyclopropenone sensitization with weekly scalp DPC. The total RNA was obtained from whole blood that was not fractionated. A few counts support this clonotype. V lost 0 bases, J lost 6 bases, and 7 bases lay in between. The length of the CDR3 is 13 residues. Germline assignment: CDR1 LGHNA and CDR2 YSLEER.

The rearrangement links TRBV4-3 to TRBJ2-3, with unresolved D. Source: whole blood, taken in connection with sensitization to the hapten diphenylcyclopropenone (DPC). The sequence was collected from a man aged 18 to 29 with alopecia areata. Some clones in this sample may be carry-over from other donors' samples. In DNA, the CDR3 is TGCGCCAGCAGCCAAGATCAGAAGGATACGCAGTATTTT. This translates into CASSQDQKDTQYF.